The 5 T cell receptor beta chains given below trace back to one sample, sequenced in a study of vaccination and CD4 T cells after COVID-19. What these receptors recognize is not known. Treatment denoted: approximately 11-day PBMC culture with coronavirus spike peptide pools or control peptides (ViraFEST assay). These CD4+ T cells came from an unexposed donor, sampled before the COVID-19 pandemic (2011-2018). The Oncomine TCR Beta short-read assay was applied to DNA of cultured CD4+ T cells. From the PCR reads, TCRdb called clonotypes with MiXCR, one entry per CDR3 protein. In the table there are several thousand distinct CDR3 sequences, around 25% of which are singletons. Sequencing used CD4+ T cells from blood, cultured in vitro. Receptor source: a human donor in good health.

By share, this clonotype counts as medium-sized (0.01 to 0.1%). The chain has TRBV25-1 and TRBJ2-3; possible D gene TRBD2, 5 bases. CDR1 is MGHDK, CDR2 SYGVNS, per germline. The CDR3 runs to 12 residues. Trimming removed 1 base from V and 7 bases from J, with 6 bases in between. CDR3 residues: CASSESGYTQYF. DNA of the CDR3: TGTGCCAGCAGTGAATCGGGGTATACGCAGTATTTT.

The gene calls are TRBV4-2 and TRBJ2-2, with 13 bases identical to TRBD2. V lost 4 bases to trimming and J lost 10 bases; unmatched junction nucleotides: 6. This CDR3 contains 15 residues. Germline CDR1 reads LGHNA; CDR2 reads YNFKEQ. The CDR3 DNA reads TGTGCCAGCAGCCGGACTAGCGGGGGCCTAGAGGAGCTGTTTTTT. As protein: CASSRTSGGLEELFF.

The chain recombines TRBV27 with TRBJ1-2; 7 bases align to TRBD1. Germline-derived CDR1 and CDR2 are MNHEY and SMNVEV (reference sequence). The CDR3 length is 13 residues. V lost 5 bases, J lost 5 bases, and 5 bases stayed unmatched. CDR3 loop: CASSLTGSYGYTF. CDR3 nucleotides: TGTGCCAGCAGTCTGACAGGGTCATATGGCTACACCTTC.

The chain joins TRBV6-1 to TRBJ2-1; weak D call: TRBD1 (5 bases). This CDR3 spans 15 amino acids. V lost 8 bases, J lost 6 bases, and 20 bases lay in between. Germline loops: CDR1 MNHNS, CDR2 SASEGT. DNA for the CDR3: TGTGCCAGCTCTGGTCCTTGGGCAGGGTTCAATGAGCAGTTCTTC. Its translation is CASSGPWAGFNEQFF.

This sequence joins TRBV7-9 and TRBJ1-2; D remains unclear. Germline lookup yields CDR1 SEHNR and CDR2 FQNEAQ (reference sequence). The V end was cut by 5 bases, the J end by 5 bases, with 12 bases between. The CDR3 is 13 amino acids. The CDR3 DNA reads as TGTGCCAGCAGCCCAGTTGCGGTTTATGGCTACACCTTC. Its translation is CASSPVAVYGYTF.